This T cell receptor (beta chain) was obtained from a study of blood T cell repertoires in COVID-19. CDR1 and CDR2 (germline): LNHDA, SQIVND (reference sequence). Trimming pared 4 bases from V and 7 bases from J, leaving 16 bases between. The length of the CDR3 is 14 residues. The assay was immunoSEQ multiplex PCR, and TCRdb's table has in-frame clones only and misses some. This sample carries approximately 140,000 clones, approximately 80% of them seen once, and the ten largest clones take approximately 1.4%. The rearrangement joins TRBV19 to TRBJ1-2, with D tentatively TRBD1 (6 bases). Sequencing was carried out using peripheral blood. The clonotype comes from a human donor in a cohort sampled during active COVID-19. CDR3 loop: CASSTSQGRGGYTF. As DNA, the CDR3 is TGTGCCAGTAGTACTTCACAGGGCCGCGGTGGCTACACCTTC.